This T cell receptor (beta chain) is from a study of CD8+CD57+ T cells in acquired aplastic anemia. Overall study: Sorted CD4+ and CD8+ cells yielded about 2.9 ug of DNA on average.

Study-wide results and caveats: Controls and patients did not differ significantly in CD8+ Simpson's diversity. Found in both controls and patients were approximately 29 CD8+ CDR3 sequences.

Profiling of TCR beta VDJ combinations and CDR3 sequences used genomic DNA as template. TCRdb ran MiXCR on the reads and lists one entry per CDR3 protein. The sample yields under 350,000 distinct CDR3 sequences, around three fifths seen once. The germline gives CDR1 LNHDA, CDR2 SQIVND (reference sequence). The CDR3 covers 13 residues. V lost 6 bases and J lost 2, with 9 bases in between. In the case of this clonotype: As yet, its antigen is unknown.

This sequence joins TRBV19 and TRBJ2-3; D is perhaps TRBD1 (5 bases). The sequence was obtained from a human donor with severe aplastic anemia or a healthy control (not recorded which). Sequenced material: sorted CD4+, CD8+, or CD8+CD57+ T cells (not recorded which) from PBMCs. CDR3 region: CASRTVATDTQYF. For the CDR3, the DNA is TGTGCCAGTAGGACAGTCGCCACAGATACGCAGTATTTT.